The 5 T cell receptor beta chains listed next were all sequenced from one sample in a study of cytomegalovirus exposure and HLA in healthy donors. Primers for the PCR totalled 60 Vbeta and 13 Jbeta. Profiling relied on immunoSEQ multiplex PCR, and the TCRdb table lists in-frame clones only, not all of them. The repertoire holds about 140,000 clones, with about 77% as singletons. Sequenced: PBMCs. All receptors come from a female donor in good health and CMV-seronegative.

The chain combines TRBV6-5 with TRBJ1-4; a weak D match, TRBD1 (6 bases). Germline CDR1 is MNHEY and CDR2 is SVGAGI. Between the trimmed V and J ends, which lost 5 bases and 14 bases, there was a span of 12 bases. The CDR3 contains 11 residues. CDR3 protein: CASSELQGLFF. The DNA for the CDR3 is TGTGCCAGCAGTGAATTACAGGGCCTGTTTTTT.

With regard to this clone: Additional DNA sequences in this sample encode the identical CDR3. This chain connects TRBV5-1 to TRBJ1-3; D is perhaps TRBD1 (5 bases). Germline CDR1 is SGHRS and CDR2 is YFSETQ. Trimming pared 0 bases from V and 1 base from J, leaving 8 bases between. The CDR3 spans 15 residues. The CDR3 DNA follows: TGCGCCAGCAGCTTGGCCGGGGGTTCTGGAAACACCATATATTTT. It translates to CASSLAGGSGNTIYF.

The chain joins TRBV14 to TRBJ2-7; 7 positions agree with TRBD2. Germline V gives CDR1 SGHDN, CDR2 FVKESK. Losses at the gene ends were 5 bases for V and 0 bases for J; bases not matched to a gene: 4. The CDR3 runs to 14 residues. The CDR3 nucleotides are TGTGCCAGCAGCTGGGGGGGGAGCTCCTACGAGCAGTACTTC. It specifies CASSWGGSSYEQYF. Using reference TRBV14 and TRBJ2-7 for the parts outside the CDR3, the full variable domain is EAGVTQFPSHSVIEKGQTVTLRCDPISGHDNLYWYRRVMGKEIKFLLHFVKESKQDESGMPNNRFLAERTGGTYSTLKVQPAELEDSGVYFCASSWGGSSYEQYFGPGTRLTVT.

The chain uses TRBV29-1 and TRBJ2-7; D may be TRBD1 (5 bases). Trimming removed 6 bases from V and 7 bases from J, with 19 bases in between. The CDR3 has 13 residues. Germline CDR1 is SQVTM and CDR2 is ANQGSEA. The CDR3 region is CSVQTDPPCEQYF. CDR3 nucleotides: TGCAGCGTGCAGACAGACCCCCCTTGTGAGCAGTACTTC.

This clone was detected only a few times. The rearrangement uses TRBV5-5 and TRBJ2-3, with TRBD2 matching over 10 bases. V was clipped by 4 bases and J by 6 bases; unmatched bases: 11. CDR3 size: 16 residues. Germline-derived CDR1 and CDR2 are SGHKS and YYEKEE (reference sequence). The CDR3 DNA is TGTGCCAGCAGCCCACTAGCGGGGTCCGGCGGGGATACGCAGTATTTT. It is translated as CASSPLAGSGGDTQYF.